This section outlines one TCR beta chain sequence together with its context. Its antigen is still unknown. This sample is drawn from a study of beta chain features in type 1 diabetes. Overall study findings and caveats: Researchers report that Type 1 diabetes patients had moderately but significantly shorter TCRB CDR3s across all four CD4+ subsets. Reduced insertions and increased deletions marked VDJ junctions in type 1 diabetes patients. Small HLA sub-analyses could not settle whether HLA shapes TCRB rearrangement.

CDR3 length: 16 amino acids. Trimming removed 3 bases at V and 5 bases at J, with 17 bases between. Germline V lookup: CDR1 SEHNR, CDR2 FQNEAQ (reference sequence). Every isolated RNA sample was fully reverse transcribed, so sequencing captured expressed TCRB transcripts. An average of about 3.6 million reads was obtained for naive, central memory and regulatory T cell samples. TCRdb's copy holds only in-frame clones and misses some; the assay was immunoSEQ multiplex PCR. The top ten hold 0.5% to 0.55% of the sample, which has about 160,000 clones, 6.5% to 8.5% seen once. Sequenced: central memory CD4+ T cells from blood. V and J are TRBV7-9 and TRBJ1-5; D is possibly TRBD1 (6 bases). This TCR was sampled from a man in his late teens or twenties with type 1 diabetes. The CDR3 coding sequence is TGTGCCAGCAGCTTGTTCATTGGGGACACTGATCAGCCCCAGCATTTT. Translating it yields CASSLFIGDTDQPQHF.